What follows describes a single T cell receptor (beta chain). The antigen is not known. This was the immunoSEQ version 4 assay in survey mode. Assay: immunoSEQ multiplex PCR; the TCRdb copy retains only in-frame clones and omits some. The data hold tens of thousands of clones, with roughly nine tenths observed a single time. This entry belongs to a study of persistence of HIV-infected CD4 T cells. CDR1 is ENHRY and CDR2 is SYGVKD in the germline V gene. This CDR3 is 16 amino acids long. J gave up 1 base and V 7 bases, and 3 bases lay outside the gene matches. Study-level points and caveats: Rare CMV-responding cells carrying HIV-1 proviruses were not analyzed separately for TCR.

Anti-CD3/anti-CD28 beads served as a nonspecific positive control stimulus. Sorting of responding CD4+ T cells relied on upregulated CD40 ligand together with CD69. This TCR was sampled from an adult man with HIV who was CMV-seropositive. The V and J genes are TRBV10-3 and TRBJ2-6, with 11 bases fitting TRBD1. Sample: CD4+ T cells sorted from PBMCs after 18-hour stimulation, taken from a patient who received antiretroviral therapy. The CDR3 bases are TGTGCCATCAACGGACAGGGGGCTTCTGGGGCCAACGTCCTGACTTTC. Encoded protein: CAINGQGASGANVLTF.